Presented here are 14 T cell receptor beta chains from one specimen sequenced in a study of T cell responses to AZD1222 COVID-19 vaccine. Measured with immunoSEQ multiplex PCR; TCRdb has only the in-frame clones, and not every one. The repertoire holds roughly 140,000 clones, with 88% as singletons. The source material was peripheral blood, sampled 28 days after the second AZD1222 dose. These receptors all stem from an adult who received the AZD1222 COVID-19 vaccine.

The V and J genes are TRBV5-1 and TRBJ2-3, with 8 bases identical to TRBD2. The germline gives CDR1 SGHRS, CDR2 YFSETQ. The CDR3 consists of 16 residues. Unmatched junction bases numbered 10, after V lost 4 bases and J lost 3 bases. The CDR3 sequence is CASSQHGGAVTDTQYF. CDR3 nucleotide sequence: TGCGCCAGCAGCCAACACGGGGGGGCGGTTACAGATACGCAGTATTTT.

The rearrangement joins TRBV5-6 to TRBJ1-5; D is ambiguous. Trimming stripped 0 bases from V and 0 bases from J, with 7 bases between. Germline CDR1 and CDR2: SGHDT and YYEEEE. This CDR3 spans 15 amino acids. CDR3 protein: CASSLGPFSNQPQHF. DNA for the CDR3: TGTGCCAGCAGCTTGGGTCCTTTTAGCAATCAGCCCCAGCATTTT. Combining the CDR3 with reference TRBV5-6 and TRBJ1-5 gives the whole variable domain DAGVTQSPTHLIKTRGQQVTLRCSPKSGHDTVSWYQQALGQGPQFIFQYYEEEERQRGNFPDRFSGHQFPNYSSELNVNALLLGDSALYLCASSLGPFSNQPQHFGDGTRLSIL.

This clone was seen once. This rearrangement joins TRBV4-2 to TRBJ1-3; D is uncertain. V was trimmed by 0 bases and J by 0 bases, leaving 9 bases between them. Germline values: CDR1 LGHNA, CDR2 YNFKEQ. The CDR3 runs to 16 residues. The CDR3 loop is CASSQDGSNSGNTIYF. CDR3 DNA: TGTGCCAGCAGCCAAGATGGGTCTAACTCTGGAAACACCATATATTTT.

This clone has just one count. This chain joins TRBV2 and TRBJ1-3, with 7 bases identical to TRBD1. V gave up 6 bases and J gave up 0 bases; unmatched junction bases: 2. Germline V gene sequence: CDR1 SNHLY, CDR2 FYNNEI. The CDR3 totals 14 residues. For the CDR3, the DNA is TGTGCCAGCAGGACAGGGAGCTCTGGAAACACCATATATTTT. Protein product: CASRTGSSGNTIYF.

V gene TRBV27 combines with J gene TRBJ2-5, with 7 bases aligning to TRBD1. The CDR3 has 14 residues. V was pared by 3 bases and J by 3 bases, with 4 bases of the junction left unmatched. Germline V CDR1 and CDR2: MNHEY, SMNVEV (reference sequence). For the CDR3, the DNA is TGTGCCAGCAGTTTCCGTGGACAGGAAGAGACCCAGTACTTC. Its protein product is CASSFRGQEETQYF.

The V and J genes are TRBV7-9 and TRBJ1-2, with D hard to call. Germline V gives CDR1 SEHNR, CDR2 FQNEAQ (reference sequence). This CDR3 comprises 14 residues. The ends were cut back, 5 bases at V and 2 bases at J, with 12 bases in the middle. The CDR3 loop is CASSPLGSNYGYTF. The CDR3 DNA is TGTGCCAGCAGCCCCCTGGGCAGCAACTATGGCTACACCTTC.

This chain connects TRBV5-1 to TRBJ1-4; D ambiguous. The CDR3 totals 14 residues. Trimming shortened V by 4 bases and J by 8 bases, and 15 bases separated the two germline ends. Germline lookup yields CDR1 SGHRS and CDR2 YFSETQ. The CDR3 region has the DNA TGCGCCAGCAGCCACGAGGGATTAAACGAAAAACTGTTTTTT. It encodes CASSHEGLNEKLFF.

The chain combines TRBV28 with TRBJ1-1, with D possibly TRBD1 on 5 matching bases. Trimming removed 4 bases from V and 5 bases from J, with 17 bases in between. CDR1 is MDHEN and CDR2 is SYDVKM in the germline V gene. CDR3 length equals 15 residues. CDR3 nucleotides: TGTGCCAGCAGTTCTCGATTCCCAGGGAGGACTGAAGCTTTCTTT. Protein sequence: CASSSRFPGRTEAFF. The entire variable domain, with the rest obtained from reference TRBV28 and TRBJ1-1, is as follows: DVKVTQSSRYLVKRTGEKVFLECVQDMDHENMFWYRQDPGLGLRLIYFSYDVKMKEKGDIPEGYSVSREKKERFSLILESASTNQTSMYLCASSSRFPGRTEAFFGQGTRLTVV.

The chain has TRBV12-3 or TRBV12-4 and TRBJ1-2; D possibly corresponds to TRBD1 (5 bases). Trimming took off 7 bases at V and 3 bases at J, with 9 bases between the two ends. This CDR3 has 12 amino acids. In DNA, the CDR3 is TGTGCCAGCACCTCGGGACACTATGGCTACACCTTC. It codes for CASTSGHYGYTF.

The V and J genes are TRBV29-1 and TRBJ1-2, with D possibly TRBD1 on 6 matching bases. In germline, CDR1 is SQVTM, CDR2 ANQGSEA. This CDR3 is built from 11 residues. The V and J ends lost 7 bases and 8 bases respectively, with 14 bases between them. The CDR3 sequence: CSDTGICGYTF. DNA for the CDR3: TGCAGCGACACAGGGATCTGCGGCTACACCTTC.

The chain couples TRBV19 to TRBJ2-7; a possible D gene is TRBD2 (5 bases). Between the trimmed V and J ends, which lost 3 bases and 3 bases, there was a span of 9 bases. This CDR3 region has 13 residues. Germline values: CDR1 LNHDA, CDR2 SQIVND (reference sequence). CDR3 in DNA: TGTGCCAGTAGTATGGGAGTCCACTACGAGCAGTACTTC. This gives the protein CASSMGVHYEQYF.

This clone was found a few times. This chain joins TRBV19 and TRBJ2-7; 9 bases map to TRBD1. J gave up 4 bases and V 7 bases, and 8 bases lay outside the gene matches. There are 14 residues in the CDR3. CDR1 is LNHDA, CDR2 SQIVND, per germline (reference sequence). CDR3 bases: TGTGCCAGTACCCCGGAGACAGGGGGTTACGAGCAGTACTTC. This translates into CASTPETGGYEQYF. The variable domain in full, with the rest retrieved from reference TRBV19 and TRBJ2-7, is DGGITQSPKYLFRKEGQNVTLSCEQNLNHDAMYWYRQDPGQGLRLIYYSQIVNDFQKGDIAEGYSVSREKKESFPLTVTSAQKNPTAFYLCASTPETGGYEQYFGPGTRLTVT.

This chain links TRBV7-2 with TRBJ2-3; 12 positions match TRBD2. Germline values: CDR1 SGHTA, CDR2 FQGNSA. The V gene end was trimmed by 2 bases and the J gene end by 1 base; junction bases not matched to a gene: 1. CDR3 length: 16 residues. The CDR3 protein is CASSLPSGGGTDTQYF. In DNA, the CDR3 is TGTGCCAGCAGCTTACCTAGCGGGGGGGGCACAGATACGCAGTATTTT.

The V gene is TRBV29-1, the J gene TRBJ1-5; the match to TRBD1 covers 8 bases. After removal of 4 bases from V and 5 bases from J, the junction contained 4 bases not matched to a gene. Germline V gene data show CDR1 as SQVTM and CDR2 as ANQGSEA. The CDR3 is 13 amino acids. Here the CDR3 reads CSVGQGPYQPQHF. CDR3 DNA: TGCAGCGTTGGACAGGGGCCCTATCAGCCCCAGCATTTT.